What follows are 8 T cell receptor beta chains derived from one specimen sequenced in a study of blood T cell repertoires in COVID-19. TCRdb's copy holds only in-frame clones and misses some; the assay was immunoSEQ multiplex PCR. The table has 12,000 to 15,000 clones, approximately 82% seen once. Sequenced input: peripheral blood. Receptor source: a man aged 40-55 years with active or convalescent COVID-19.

For the CDR3, the DNA is TGCGCCAGCAGCCAAGGTTCTGTTCGCGGGGAGCTGTTTTTT. The encoded protein is CASSQGSVRGELFF. This chain links TRBV4-1 with TRBJ2-2; D remains ambiguous. Germline assignment: CDR1 MGHRA and CDR2 YSYEKL. This CDR3 spans 14 amino acids. V gave up 1 base and J gave up 7 bases, with 10 bases separating them.

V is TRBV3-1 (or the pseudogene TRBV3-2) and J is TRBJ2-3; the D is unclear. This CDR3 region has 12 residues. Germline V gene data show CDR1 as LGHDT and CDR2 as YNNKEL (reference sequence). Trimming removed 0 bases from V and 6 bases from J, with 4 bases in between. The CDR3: CASSQDEDTQYF. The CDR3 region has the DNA TGTGCCAGCAGCCAAGATGAGGATACGCAGTATTTT.

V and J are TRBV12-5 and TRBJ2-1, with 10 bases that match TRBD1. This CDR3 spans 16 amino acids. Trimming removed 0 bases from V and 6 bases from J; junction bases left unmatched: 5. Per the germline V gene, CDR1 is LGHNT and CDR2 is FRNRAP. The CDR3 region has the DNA TGTGCTAGTGGTTTGGTACTGGGACAGGGGCCCAATGAGCAGTTCTTC. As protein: CASGLVLGQGPNEQFF.

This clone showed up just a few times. Written as DNA, the CDR3 is TGTGCCAGCAGCTTAGGAGGGCTGGGTCTTTTCGGAAACACCATATATTTT. Translating gives CASSLGGLGLFGNTIYF. The V and J genes are TRBV7-9 and TRBJ1-3; the D is unclear. The CDR3 is made up of 17 amino acids. Trimming took off 1 base at V and 4 bases at J, with 17 bases between the two ends. CDR1 and CDR2 from the germline V gene are SEHNR and FQNEAQ (reference sequence).

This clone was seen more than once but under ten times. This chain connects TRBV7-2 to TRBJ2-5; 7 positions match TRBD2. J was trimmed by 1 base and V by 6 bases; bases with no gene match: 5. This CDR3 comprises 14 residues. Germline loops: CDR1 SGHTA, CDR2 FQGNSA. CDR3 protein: CASRVGGTQETQYF. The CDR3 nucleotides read TGTGCCAGCAGGGTGGGGGGGACCCAAGAGACCCAGTACTTC.

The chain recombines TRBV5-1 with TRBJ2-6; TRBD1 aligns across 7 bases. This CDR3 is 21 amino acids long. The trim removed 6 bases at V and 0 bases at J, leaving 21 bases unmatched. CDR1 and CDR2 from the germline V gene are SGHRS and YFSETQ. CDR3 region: CASTGQAILSIRGSGANVLTF. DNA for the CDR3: TGCGCCAGCACCGGACAGGCGATCTTATCCATCAGGGGCTCTGGGGCCAACGTCCTGACTTTC.

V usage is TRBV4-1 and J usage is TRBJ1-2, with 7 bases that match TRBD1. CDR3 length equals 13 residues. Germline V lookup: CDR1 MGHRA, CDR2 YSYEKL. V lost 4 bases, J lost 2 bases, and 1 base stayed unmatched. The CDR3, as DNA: TGCGCCAGCAGCCCGGGACAGAACTATGGCTACACCTTC. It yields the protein CASSPGQNYGYTF.

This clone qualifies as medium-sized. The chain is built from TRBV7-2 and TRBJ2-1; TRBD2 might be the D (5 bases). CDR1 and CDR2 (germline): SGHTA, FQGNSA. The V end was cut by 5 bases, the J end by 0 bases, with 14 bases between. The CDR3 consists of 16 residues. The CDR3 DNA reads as TGTGCCAGCAGCCCGAGGACTGGGAGCTCCTACAATGAGCAGTTCTTC. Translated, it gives CASSPRTGSSYNEQFF.